The text below deals with one T cell receptor beta chain. The data originate from a study of blood T cells in healthy people across ages. Primed by a sample-barcoded 5' primer and a J-beta primer mix, a second PCR proceeded for 7 to 11 cycles. TCRdb called the 5' RACE reads again in MiXCR, with one record for every CDR3 protein. The data hold around 1,500,000 distinct CDR3 sequences, with 42% observed a single time. Sequenced input: blood. The sequence derives from a woman aged 18 to 35 in good health.

CDR3 bases: TGTGCCAGCGCTTCCCGGGACGGAACCTACAATGAGCAGTACTTC. This gives the protein CASASRDGTYNEQYF. The gene calls are TRBV27 and TRBJ2-5; D is tentatively TRBD1 or TRBD2 (5 bases each). V lost 8 bases, J lost 11 bases, and 27 bases lay in between. Germline CDR1 is MNHEY and CDR2 is SMNVEV (reference sequence). This CDR3 comprises 15 residues.